This note documents a single T cell receptor beta chain sequence. The antigen it recognizes is unknown. One base away there is no much larger clone; base qualities are not given. Compared with germline, V lacks 0 bases and J lacks 6 bases; bases without a gene match: 5. From its cysteine to its phenylalanine, the CDR3 spans 14 amino acids. Of the read, only the CDR3 DNA is kept; its 42 bases are in frame from base 1. The immunoSEQ Assay, a bias-controlled multiplex PCR, was used to amplify TCRbeta CDR3 regions from genomic DNA. The authors processed their data as follows. The number of nucleated cells in each sample was estimated from the amplification of reference gene primers within the assay. To quantify the absolute abundance of each unique TCRbeta CDR3 rearrangement, sequence reads were collapsed and filtered. Productive Simpson clonality was computed per sample as the square root of Simpson's diversity index over productive rearrangements. This is the immuneACCESS table as TCRdb keeps it, with only in-frame sequences that have V and J called. A part of the clones is gone; compared with another copy, unresolved V genes explain less than half, and the rest is unexplained. Clone size and the V and J calls come from that table; the DNA yielded D and trimming. This sample gives 330,000 or so clones in total; approximately 86% of them show up just once. Together, the top ten hold roughly 9.9% of the sample.

At one collaborating source in Seattle, patients were enrolled during active infection and were followed longitudinally through the course of disease. Whole blood was collected in K2EDTA tubes by collaborating institutions according to the institutions' own protocols. Collaborator samples were shipped for TCRbeta analysis as frozen whole blood, isolated PBMCs, or DNA extracted from either sample type. This record belongs to a study of blood T cell repertoires in COVID-19 (dated by TCRdb to about 2020). With regard to the full study: Samples covering the acute and convalescent phases of COVID-19 were provided by collaborators in the United States, Italy and Spain. The material from the prospective study consisted of cDNA or gDNA derived from T cells, B-cell-depleted T cells, or PBMCs. The dataset comprised deeply sampled blood TCRbeta repertoires from subjects exposed to, actively infected with, or recovered from COVID-19. The repertoires were released in a freely available public database meant as a resource for research on the immune response to SARS-CoV-2. The samples were drawn from two sources: the first 160 participants of the ongoing ImmuneRACE study, and over 950 subjects contributed by 6 global collaborators. Nearly every sample came with metadata listing a de-identified subject ID, COVID-19 status, age in years and sex. Where available, HLA class I and class II types were obtained from metadata supplied by the sample provider rather than from assay-based typing.

What the authors observed across the whole study: The amount of clinical and demographic metadata varied by source and participant and was provided uncurated.

This receptor was taken from a man aged 30-40 years with COVID-19, enrolled during active disease. Sequenced input: peripheral blood. The chain couples TRBV23-1 to TRBJ2-7, and 7 junctional nucleotides match TRBD1. TRBV23-1 belongs to the ORF category, with a function that is uncertain. The CDR3 corresponds to CASSQSDRASEQYF. The nucleotide sequence reads TGCGCCAGCAGTCAATCAGACAGGGCTAGCGAGCAGTACTTC.